These T cell receptor beta chains were read from a single sample in a study of memory CD4+ T cells and cytomegalovirus serostatus. The repertoire was sequenced with immunoSEQ multiplex PCR; TCRdb's copy has only in-frame clones and lacks some. The sample yields about 25,000 clones, about 71% seen once. What was sequenced was memory CD4+ T cells from blood. The receptors were sampled from an adult in good health and CMV-seronegative. CDR3s include the opening cysteine and the closing phenylalanine or tryptophan. D genes are given only for firm matches. Clone size is not always given. Where it is, it says once, few, many or a class for expanded clones.

>NA|TRBJ2-3|TRBV29-1|NA
CSVALAYPYF
TGCAGCGTTGCTCTAGCGTATCCGTATTTT
>TRBD1|TRBJ2-2|TRBV10-3|NA
CAISGRRGQMNTGELFF
TGTGCCATCAGTGGCCGCCGGGGACAGATGAACACCGGGGAGCTGTTTTTT
>TRBD1|TRBJ1-5|TRBV7-2|NA
CASSLEARDREQPQHF
TGTGCCAGCAGCTTAGAGGCCAGGGACAGGGAACAGCCCCAGCATTTT
>NA|TRBJ2-7|TRBV5-1|NA
CASSLDGELLAEQYF
TGCGCCAGCAGCTTGGATGGGGAGTTATTGGCCGAGCAGTACTTC
>TRBD2|TRBJ2-7|TRBV5-1|NA
CASSLALAVGEQYF
TGCGCCAGCAGCTTGGCACTAGCGGTGGGCGAGCAGTACTTC
>NA|TRBJ1-2|TRBV11-2|NA
CASSRTSGDNYGYTF
TGTGCCAGCAGCAGAACGTCCGGGGATAACTATGGCTACACCTTC
>NA|TRBJ2-3|TRBV7-2|NA
CASSLGRPGTDTQYF
TGTGCCAGCAGCTTAGGCCGTCCGGGCACAGATACGCAGTATTTT
>NA|TRBJ2-1|TRBV28|NA
CASRLVGSRNEQFF
TGTGCCAGCAGATTGGTCGGGAGCAGAAATGAGCAGTTCTTC
>NA|TRBJ2-7|TRBV11-2|once
CASSLGTSSYEQYF
TGTGCCAGCAGCTTAGGAACTAGCTCCTACGAGCAGTACTTC
>TRBD1|TRBJ2-7|TRBV23-1|NA
CASSQFKKRGQGSDTYEQYF
TGCGCCAGCAGTCAATTTAAAAAACGGGGACAGGGCTCCGATACCTACGAGCAGTACTTC
>NA|TRBJ2-7|TRBV4-2|NA
CASSQELVRAQPYEQYF
TGTGCCAGCAGCCAAGAGTTGGTCCGGGCCCAGCCCTACGAGCAGTACTTC
>NA|TRBJ2-7|TRBV11-2|NA
CASSLLYSSGYEQYF
TGTGCCAGCAGCTTACTATATTCGAGCGGCTACGAGCAGTACTTC
>TRBD2|TRBJ2-1|TRBV5-1|NA
CASSLLAGYNEQFF
TGCGCCAGCAGCTTGTTAGCGGGATACAATGAGCAGTTCTTC
>NA|TRBJ1-4|TRBV5-8|NA
CASSPPGGARNEKLFF
TGTGCCAGCAGCCCCCCCGGGGGAGCCCGAAATGAAAAACTGTTTTTT
>NA|TRBJ2-7|TRBV7-2|NA
CASNLGGVTSYEQYF
TGTGCCAGCAACCTAGGGGGGGTTACTTCCTACGAGCAGTACTTC
>NA|TRBJ1-5|TRBV15|NA
CATSRGQNSNQPQHF
TGTGCCACCAGCAGAGGACAGAATAGCAATCAGCCCCAGCATTTT
>TRBD2|TRBJ2-7|TRBV7-8|NA
CASSLASFSGSWEQYF
TGTGCCAGCAGCTTAGCTTCCTTTAGCGGGAGCTGGGAGCAGTACTTC
>NA|TRBJ1-2|TRBV25-1|NA
CASSDGRRESAGYTF
TGTGCCAGCAGTGACGGCCGAAGGGAATCTGCGGGCTACACCTTC
>NA|TRBJ1-2|TRBV5-1|NA
CASSLAGGLDYGYTF
TGCGCCAGCAGCTTGGCCGGAGGGTTGGATTATGGCTACACCTTC
>TRBD1|TRBJ1-2|TRBV28|NA
CASSLGQLEMGYTF
TGTGCCAGCAGTTTGGGACAGTTAGAAATGGGGTACACCTTC
>NA|TRBJ2-7|TRBV11-2|few
CASSLVPGLDEQYF
TGTGCCAGCAGCTTAGTACCGGGGCTCGACGAGCAGTACTTC
>NA|TRBJ2-7|TRBV6-5|NA
CASSYGGTEQYF
TGTGCCAGCAGTTACGGGGGCACCGAGCAGTACTTC
>NA|TRBJ1-2|TRBV29-1|NA
CSVGGDRINYGYTF
TGCAGCGTTGGGGGCGACCGGATTAACTATGGCTACACCTTC
>NA|TRBJ2-1|TRBV25-1|NA
CASSEYGPRNEQFF
TGTGCCAGCAGTGAATATGGACCTCGGAATGAGCAGTTCTTC
>TRBD1|TRBJ2-7|TRBV4-2|NA
CASSRGTGSSYEQYF
TGTGCCAGCAGCCGAGGGACAGGGAGCTCCTACGAGCAGTACTTC
>NA|TRBJ1-1|TRBV27|once
CASSLQFMNTEAFF
TGTGCCAGCAGTTTACAATTTATGAACACTGAAGCTTTCTTT
>NA|TRBJ2-7|TRBV4-2|NA
CASSLQTGSYEQYF
TGTGCCAGCAGCCTACAGACAGGTTCCTACGAGCAGTACTTC
>TRBD1|TRBJ2-5|TRBV6-6|NA
CASSPNMGQGETQYF
TGTGCCAGCAGCCCTAACATGGGACAGGGAGAGACCCAGTACTTC
>NA|TRBJ1-5|TRBV18|NA
CASSLTPYSNQPQHF
TGTGCCAGCTCCCTCACTCCCTATAGCAATCAGCCCCAGCATTTT
>NA|TRBJ1-1|TRBV19|once
CASSIGTGMGFNTEAFF
TGTGCCAGTAGTATAGGAACCGGGATGGGGTTCAACACTGAAGCTTTCTTT
>NA|TRBJ2-1|TRBV6-5|NA
CASSYISGWDEQFF
TGTGCCAGCAGTTACATATCGGGGTGGGATGAGCAGTTCTTC
>NA|TRBJ1-2|TRBV19|NA
CASSTDRSGAYISYGYTF
TGTGCCAGTAGTACGGACCGATCAGGGGCCTACATTAGCTATGGCTACACCTTC
>TRBD1|TRBJ1-2|TRBV28|NA
CASSAAAGGIYGYTF
TGTGCCAGCAGCGCAGCTGCAGGGGGGATCTATGGCTACACCTTC
>NA|TRBJ2-4|TRBV5-1|NA
CASSLEYSTELGGAKNIQYF
TGCGCCAGCAGCTTGGAATACTCTACGGAGTTGGGGGGAGCCAAAAACATTCAGTACTTC
>NA|TRBJ2-1|TRBV7-2|NA
CASSFGGGGNEQFF
TGTGCCAGCAGCTTCGGGGGAGGGGGCAATGAGCAGTTCTTC
>NA|TRBJ2-7|TRBV6-5|NA
CASSYSARENWNEQYF
TGTGCCAGCAGTTACTCCGCCAGGGAGAATTGGAACGAGCAGTACTTC
>NA|TRBJ2-1|TRBV19|NA
CASSIDQAESYNEQFF
TGTGCCAGTAGTATAGATCAGGCAGAAAGCTACAATGAGCAGTTCTTC
>NA|TRBJ2-7|TRBV6-5|once
CASSYSYSSGVEQYF
TGTGCCAGCAGTTACTCGTATAGCTCAGGGGTGGAGCAGTACTTC
>NA|TRBJ2-7|TRBV28|once
CASRPGLTSYEQYF
TGTGCCAGCAGACCGGGACTCACCTCCTACGAGCAGTACTTC
>TRBD1|TRBJ2-5|TRBV5-4|NA
CASSLGQGGRETQYF
TGTGCCAGCAGCTTGGGACAGGGGGGAAGAGAGACCCAGTACTTC
>NA|TRBJ1-5|TRBV28|NA
CASSPPGRSAPQHF
TGTGCCAGCAGTCCCCCGGGACGATCCGCACCCCAGCATTTT
>TRBD2|TRBJ2-1|TRBV6-1|NA
CASSGEGEVQFF
TGTGCCAGCAGTGGGGAGGGAGAAGTACAGTTCTTC
>TRBD1|TRBJ1-4|TRBV7-9|NA
CASSMTGSGEKLFF
TGTGCCAGCAGCATGACAGGGAGCGGAGAAAAACTGTTTTTT
>TRBD2|TRBJ2-2|TRBV28|NA
CASSPPSGRGYTGELFF
TGTGCCAGCAGTCCTCCTAGCGGGAGGGGATACACCGGGGAGCTGTTTTTT
>NA|TRBJ2-2|TRBV29-1|few
CSVVRGGKDTGELFF
TGCAGCGTTGTAAGAGGCGGGAAGGACACCGGGGAGCTGTTTTTT
>NA|TRBJ2-2|TRBV19|NA
CASCGGTGFISGELFF
TGTGCCAGCTGCGGGGGGACAGGGTTTATATCCGGGGAGCTGTTTTTT